Described below is a single T cell receptor (beta chain) sequence and its context. Its antigen is still unknown. A much larger clonotype is one base distant, so this may be a read error. The CDR3 contains 11 residues. The V and J ends lost 3 bases and 12 bases respectively, with 11 bases between them. Germline V gene data show CDR1 as SQVTM and CDR2 as ANQGSEA. This record comes from a study of type 1 regulatory T cells. Study details: This in vitro CD4 product, T-allo10, is enriched for Tr1 cells and alloantigen-specific. Study-level findings and limits: Compared with non-type 1 regulatory T cells, type 1 regulatory T cells showed a more restricted TCR repertoire.

TCRdb reprocessed the reads with MiXCR, giving one entry per CDR3 protein. Of about 42,000 distinct CDR3 sequences listed, more than 10% are singletons. Material for sequencing was cultured non-Tr1 T cells, either the whole culture or a sorted T cell fraction (not recorded which). This TCR was sampled from a human donor in good health. The chain uses TRBV29-1 and TRBJ1-4; D possibly corresponds to TRBD1 (5 bases). In nucleotides, the CDR3 is TGCAGCGTTGACCAGGGAGGAGAACTGTTTTTT. Protein: CSVDQGGELFF.